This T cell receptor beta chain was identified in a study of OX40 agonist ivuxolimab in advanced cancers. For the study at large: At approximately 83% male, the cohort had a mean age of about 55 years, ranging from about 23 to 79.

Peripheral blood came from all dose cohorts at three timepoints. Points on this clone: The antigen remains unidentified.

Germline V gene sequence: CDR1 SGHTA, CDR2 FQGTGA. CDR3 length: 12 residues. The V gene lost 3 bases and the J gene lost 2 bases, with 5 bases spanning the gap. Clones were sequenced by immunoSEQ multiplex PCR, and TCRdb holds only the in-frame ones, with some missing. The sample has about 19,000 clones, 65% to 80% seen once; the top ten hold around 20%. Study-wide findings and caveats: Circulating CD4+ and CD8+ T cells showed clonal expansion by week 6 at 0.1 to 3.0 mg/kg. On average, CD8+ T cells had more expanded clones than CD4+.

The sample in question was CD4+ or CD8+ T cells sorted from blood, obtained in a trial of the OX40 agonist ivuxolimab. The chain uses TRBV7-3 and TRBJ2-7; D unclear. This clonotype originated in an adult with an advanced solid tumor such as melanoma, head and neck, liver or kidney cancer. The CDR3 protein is CASSFVPYEQYF. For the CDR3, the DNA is TGTGCCAGCAGCTTCGTCCCCTACGAGCAGTACTTC.